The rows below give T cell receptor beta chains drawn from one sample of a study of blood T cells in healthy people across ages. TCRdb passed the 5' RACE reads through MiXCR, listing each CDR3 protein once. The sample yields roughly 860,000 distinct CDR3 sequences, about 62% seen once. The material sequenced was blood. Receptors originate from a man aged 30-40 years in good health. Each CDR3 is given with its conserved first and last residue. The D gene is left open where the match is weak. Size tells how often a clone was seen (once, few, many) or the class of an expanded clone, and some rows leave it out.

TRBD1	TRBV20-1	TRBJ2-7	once	CSARQTDRGRYEQYF	TGCAGTGCTAGACAAACTGACAGGGGAAGGTACGAGCAGTACTTC
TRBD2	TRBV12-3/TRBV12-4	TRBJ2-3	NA	CASSSERGGTDTQYF	TGTGCCAGCAGTTCGGAGCGGGGGGGCACAGATACGCAGTATTTT
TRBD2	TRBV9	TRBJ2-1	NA	CASSVGGGSPYNEQFF	TGTGCCAGCAGCGTAGGTGGCGGGAGTCCCTACAATGAGCAGTTCTTC
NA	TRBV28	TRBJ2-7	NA	CASRQGHIPYEQYF	TGTGCCAGCAGACAGGGACATATCCCATACGAGCAGTACTTC
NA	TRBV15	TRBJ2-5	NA	CATSSPQEGDSETQYF	TGTGCCACCAGCAGCCCTCAGGAAGGGGATTCAGAGACCCAGTACTTC
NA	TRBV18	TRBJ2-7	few	CASSRTNRYSYEQYF	TGTGCCAGCTCACGGACCAACAGGTACTCCTACGAGCAGTACTTC
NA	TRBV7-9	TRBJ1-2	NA	CASSLGLGTGQLGYTF	TGTGCCAGCAGCTTAGGGCTCGGGACGGGGCAACTCGGCTACACCTTC
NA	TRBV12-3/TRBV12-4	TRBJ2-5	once	CASSFVIQGTQYF	TGTGCCAGCAGTTTTGTCATACAAGGGACCCAGTACTTC
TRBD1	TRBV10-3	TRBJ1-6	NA	CATRGRDSPLHF	TGTGCCACCAGGGGGCGGGATTCACCCCTCCACTTT
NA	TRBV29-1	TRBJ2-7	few	CSVEEGSRSYEQYF	TGCAGCGTTGAGGAGGGCAGCCGATCCTACGAGCAGTACTTC
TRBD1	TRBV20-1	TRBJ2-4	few	CSAITGDVDIQYF	TGCAGTGCTATAACAGGGGATGTGGACATTCAGTACTTC
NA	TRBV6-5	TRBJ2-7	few	CASSAGETTYEQYF	TGTGCCAGCAGTGCGGGCGAAACTACCTACGAGCAGTACTTC
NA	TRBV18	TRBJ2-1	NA	CASSTSWGQSYNEQFF	TGTGCCAGCTCTACCTCGTGGGGGCAGTCCTACAATGAGCAGTTCTTC
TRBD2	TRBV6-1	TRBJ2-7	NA	CASRREGWPSYEQYF	TGTGCCAGCAGGAGGGAGGGTTGGCCAAGCTACGAGCAGTACTTC
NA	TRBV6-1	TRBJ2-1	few	CASNKILDSYNEQFF	TGTGCCAGCAATAAGATCCTAGACTCCTACAATGAGCAGTTCTTC
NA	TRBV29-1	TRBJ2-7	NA	CSVDSGGRPYEQYF	TGCAGCGTCGATAGCGGAGGGAGACCCTACGAGCAGTACTTC
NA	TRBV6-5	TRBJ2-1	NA	CASSPMGGAYNEQFF	TGTGCCAGCAGCCCCATGGGGGGGGCATACAATGAGCAGTTCTTC
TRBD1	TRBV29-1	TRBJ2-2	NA	CSVTGGGNTGELFF	TGCAGCGTTACAGGGGGCGGAAACACCGGGGAGCTGTTTTTT
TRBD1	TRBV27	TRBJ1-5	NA	CASSFTASGGSQPQHF	TGTGCCAGCAGTTTTACCGCGTCAGGGGGTTCTCAGCCCCAGCATTTT
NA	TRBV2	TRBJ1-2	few	CASSEIGSKNYGYTF	TGTGCCAGCAGTGAAATAGGGAGTAAGAACTATGGCTACACCTTC
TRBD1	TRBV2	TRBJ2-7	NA	CATTGQGYYEQYF	TGTGCCACAACGGGACAGGGATACTACGAGCAGTACTTC
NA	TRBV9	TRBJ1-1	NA	CASSVVGRGTEAFF	TGTGCCAGCAGCGTAGTGGGGAGGGGGACTGAAGCTTTCTTT
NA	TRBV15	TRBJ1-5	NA	CATSRGGGPNQPQHF	TGTGCCACCAGCAGAGGTGGAGGGCCTAATCAGCCCCAGCATTTT
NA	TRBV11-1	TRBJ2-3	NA	CASTLGQRADTQYF	TGTGCCAGCACCTTGGGACAGCGGGCAGATACGCAGTATTTT
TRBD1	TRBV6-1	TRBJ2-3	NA	CASMLRDRSLTDTQYF	TGTGCCAGCATGCTCCGGGACAGGAGTCTCACAGATACGCAGTATTTT
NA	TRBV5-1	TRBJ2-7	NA	CASSLDVRTYEQYF	TGCGCCAGCAGCTTGGACGTGCGGACATACGAGCAGTACTTC
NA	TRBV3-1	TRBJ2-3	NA	CASSHAAGWGTDTQYF	TGTGCCAGCAGCCACGCGGCGGGTTGGGGCACAGATACGCAGTATTTT
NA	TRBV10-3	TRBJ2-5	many	CAISEETQYF	TGTGCCATCAGTGAAGAGACCCAGTACTTC
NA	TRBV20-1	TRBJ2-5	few	CSALPPSWYQETQYF	TGCAGTGCTCTCCCCCCAAGTTGGTACCAAGAGACCCAGTACTTC
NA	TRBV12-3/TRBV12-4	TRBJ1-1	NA	CASRREVSTVTEAFF	TGTGCCAGCAGACGTGAGGTCAGCACGGTCACTGAAGCTTTCTTT
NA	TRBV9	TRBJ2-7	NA	CASGAGTSDEQYF	TGTGCCAGCGGGGCCGGGACTTCGGACGAGCAGTACTTC
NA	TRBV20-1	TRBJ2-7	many	CSAKGEGAYEQYF	TGCAGTGCTAAGGGGGAGGGGGCCTACGAGCAGTACTTC
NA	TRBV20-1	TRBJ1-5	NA	CSARPGEFSNQPQHF	TGCAGTGCTAGGCCGGGAGAATTTAGCAATCAGCCCCAGCATTTT
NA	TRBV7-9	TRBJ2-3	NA	CASSPRTYTDTQYF	TGTGCCAGCAGCCCCAGGACGTACACAGATACGCAGTATTTT
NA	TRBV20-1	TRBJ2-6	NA	CSAGQPGANVLTF	TGCAGTGCTGGACAGCCTGGGGCCAACGTCCTGACTTTC
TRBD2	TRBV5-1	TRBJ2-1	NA	CASSSWTSQALNEQFF	TGCGCCAGCAGCTCGTGGACTAGTCAGGCCCTTAATGAGCAGTTCTTC
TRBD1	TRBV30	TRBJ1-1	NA	CAWSRQGGTEAFF	TGTGCCTGGAGTCGACAGGGAGGCACTGAAGCTTTCTTT
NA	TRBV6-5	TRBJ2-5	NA	CASSYSSDVGGIQETQYF	TGTGCCAGCAGTTACTCGTCGGACGTGGGGGGAATACAAGAGACCCAGTACTTC
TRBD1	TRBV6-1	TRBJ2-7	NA	CASSPNPGQGIHEQYF	TGTGCCAGCAGTCCTAATCCGGGACAGGGAATCCACGAGCAGTACTTC
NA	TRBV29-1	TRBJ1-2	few	CSVEVTDQPRGYTF	TGCAGCGTTGAGGTTACGGATCAACCCCGTGGCTACACCTTC
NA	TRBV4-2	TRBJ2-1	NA	CASSQVEYQETQFF	TGTGCCAGCAGCCAAGTAGAGTACCAAGAGACCCAGTTCTTC